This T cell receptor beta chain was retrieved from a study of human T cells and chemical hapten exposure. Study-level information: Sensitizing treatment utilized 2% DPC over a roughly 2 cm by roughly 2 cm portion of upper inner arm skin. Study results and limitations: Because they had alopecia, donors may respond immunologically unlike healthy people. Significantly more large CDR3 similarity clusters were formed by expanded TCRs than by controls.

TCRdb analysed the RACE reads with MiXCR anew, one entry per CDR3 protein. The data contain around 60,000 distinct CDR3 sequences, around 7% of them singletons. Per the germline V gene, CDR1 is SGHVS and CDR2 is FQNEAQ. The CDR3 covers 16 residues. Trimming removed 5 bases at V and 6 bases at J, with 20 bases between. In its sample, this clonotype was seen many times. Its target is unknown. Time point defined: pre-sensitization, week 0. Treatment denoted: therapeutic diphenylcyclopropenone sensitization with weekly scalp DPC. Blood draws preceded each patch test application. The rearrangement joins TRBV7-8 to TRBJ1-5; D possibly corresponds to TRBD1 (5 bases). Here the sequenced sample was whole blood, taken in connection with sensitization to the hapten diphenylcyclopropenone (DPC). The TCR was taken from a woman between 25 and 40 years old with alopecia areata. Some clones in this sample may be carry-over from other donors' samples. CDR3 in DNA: TGTGCCAGCAGCCTAAACGGGCAGGGTAGCGGTCAGCCCCAGCATTTT. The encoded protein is CASSLNGQGSGQPQHF.